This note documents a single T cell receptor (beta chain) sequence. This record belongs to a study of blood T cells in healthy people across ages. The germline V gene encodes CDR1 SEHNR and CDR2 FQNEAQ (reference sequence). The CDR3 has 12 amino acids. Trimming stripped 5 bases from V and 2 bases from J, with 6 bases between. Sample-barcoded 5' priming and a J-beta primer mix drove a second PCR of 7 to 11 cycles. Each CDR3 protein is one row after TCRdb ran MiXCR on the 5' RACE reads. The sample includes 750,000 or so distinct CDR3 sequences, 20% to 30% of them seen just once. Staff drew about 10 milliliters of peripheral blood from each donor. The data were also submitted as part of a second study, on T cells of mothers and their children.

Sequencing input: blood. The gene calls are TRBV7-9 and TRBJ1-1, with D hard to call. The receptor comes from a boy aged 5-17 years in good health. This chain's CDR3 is CASSGHNTEAFF. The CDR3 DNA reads TGTGCCAGCAGCGGTCATAACACTGAAGCTTTCTTT. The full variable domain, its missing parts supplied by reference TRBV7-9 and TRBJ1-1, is DTGVSQNPRHKITKRGQNVTFRCDPISEHNRLYWYRQTLGQGPEFLTYFQNEAQLEKSRLLSDRFSAERPKGSFSTLEIQRTEQGDSAMYLCASSGHNTEAFFGQGTRLTVV.